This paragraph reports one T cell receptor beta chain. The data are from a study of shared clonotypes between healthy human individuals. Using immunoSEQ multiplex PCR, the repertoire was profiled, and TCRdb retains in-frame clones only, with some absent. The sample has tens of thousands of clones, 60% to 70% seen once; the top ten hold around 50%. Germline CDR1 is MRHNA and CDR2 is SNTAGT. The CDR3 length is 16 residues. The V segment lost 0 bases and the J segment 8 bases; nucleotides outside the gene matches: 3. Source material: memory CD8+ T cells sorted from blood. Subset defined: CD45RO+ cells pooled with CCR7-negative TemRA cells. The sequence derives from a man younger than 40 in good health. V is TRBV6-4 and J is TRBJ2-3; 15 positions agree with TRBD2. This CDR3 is CASSDSPGLAGGTQYF. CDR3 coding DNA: TGTGCCAGCAGTGACTCCCCGGGACTAGCGGGAGGTACGCAGTATTTT.